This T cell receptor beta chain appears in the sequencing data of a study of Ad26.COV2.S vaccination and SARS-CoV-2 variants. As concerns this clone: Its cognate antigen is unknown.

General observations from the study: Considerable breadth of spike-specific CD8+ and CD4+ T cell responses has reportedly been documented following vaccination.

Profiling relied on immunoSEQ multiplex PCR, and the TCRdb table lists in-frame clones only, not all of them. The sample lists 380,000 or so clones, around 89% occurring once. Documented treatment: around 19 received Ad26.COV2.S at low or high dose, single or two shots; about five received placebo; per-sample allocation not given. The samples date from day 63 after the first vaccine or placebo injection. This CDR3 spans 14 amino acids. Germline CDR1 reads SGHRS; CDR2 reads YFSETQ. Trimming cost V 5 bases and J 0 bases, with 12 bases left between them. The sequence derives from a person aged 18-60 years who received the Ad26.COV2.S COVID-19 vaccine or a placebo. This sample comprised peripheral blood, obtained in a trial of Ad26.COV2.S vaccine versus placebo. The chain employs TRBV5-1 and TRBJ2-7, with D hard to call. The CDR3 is CASRLEISSYEQYF. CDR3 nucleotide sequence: TGCGCCAGCAGGTTAGAGATAAGCTCCTACGAGCAGTACTTC.